The present TCR beta chain was sequenced within a study of blood T cell repertoires in COVID-19. At the level of the study: Donors in the United States, Italy and Spain gave samples during acute or convalescent COVID-19. PBMCs, B-cell-depleted T cells, or T cells were the source of the cDNA or gDNA that made up the material.

Germline lookup yields CDR1 SGHKS and CDR2 YYEKEE (reference sequence). This CDR3 spans 15 amino acids. Trimming removed 2 bases from V and 3 bases from J; junction bases left unmatched: 7. TCRdb keeps only in-frame clones here, not all; method: immunoSEQ multiplex PCR. The repertoire holds around 170,000 clones, with about nine tenths as singletons. The clonotype comes from a man aged 18 to 29 who had recovered from COVID-19. The chain carries TRBV5-5 and TRBJ1-1; 7 bases fit TRBD1. The sample was peripheral blood. In DNA form, the CDR3 reads TGTGCCAGCAGCTTCTACAGGGGATTAGACACTGAAGCTTTCTTT. Translation gives CASSFYRGLDTEAFF.